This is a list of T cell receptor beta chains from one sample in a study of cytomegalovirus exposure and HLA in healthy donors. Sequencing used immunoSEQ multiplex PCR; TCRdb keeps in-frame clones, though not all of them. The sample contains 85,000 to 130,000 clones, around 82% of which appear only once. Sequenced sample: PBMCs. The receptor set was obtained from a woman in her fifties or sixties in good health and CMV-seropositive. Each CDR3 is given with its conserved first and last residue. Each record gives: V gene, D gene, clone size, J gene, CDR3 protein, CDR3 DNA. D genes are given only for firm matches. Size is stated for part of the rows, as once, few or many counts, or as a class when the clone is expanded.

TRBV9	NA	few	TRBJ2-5	CASSGGKRGQETQYF	TGTGCCAGCAGTGGGGGGAAACGGGGCCAAGAGACCCAGTACTTC
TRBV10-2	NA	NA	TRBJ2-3	CASSPTDSADTQYF	TGCGCCAGCAGCCCAACAGATAGTGCAGATACGCAGTATTTT
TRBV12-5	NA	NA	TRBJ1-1	CASGMGGSNTEAFF	TGTGCTAGTGGCATGGGGGGTTCTAACACTGAAGCTTTCTTT
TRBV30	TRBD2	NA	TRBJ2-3	CAWSVLAGGPPLPTDTQYF	TGTGCCTGGAGTGTACTAGCGGGGGGCCCCCCCCTACCCACAGATACGCAGTATTTT
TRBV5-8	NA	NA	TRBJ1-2	CASSSVGGGANYGYTF	TGTGCCAGCAGCTCGGTAGGCGGCGGCGCTAACTATGGCTACACCTTC
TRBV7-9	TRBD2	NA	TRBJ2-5	CSSSLLVGGGAFEETQYF	TGTTCCAGCAGCTTACTTGTTGGCGGGGGGGCCTTTGAAGAGACCCAGTACTTC
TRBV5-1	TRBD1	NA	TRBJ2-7	CASSLEGQGIPHEQYF	TGCGCCAGCAGCTTGGAGGGACAGGGGATCCCACACGAGCAGTACTTC
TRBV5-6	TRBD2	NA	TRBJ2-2	CASSSVTSGTIHMFF	TGTGCCAGCAGCTCTGTAACTAGCGGCACGATTCACATGTTTTTT
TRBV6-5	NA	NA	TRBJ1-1	CASSPAGPNTEAFF	TGTGCCAGCAGTCCCGCGGGGCCAAACACTGAAGCTTTCTTT
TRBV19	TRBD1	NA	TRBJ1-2	CASSIFPPTDRGLTYGYTF	TGTGCCAGTAGTATTTTTCCCCCAACGGACAGGGGGCTCACCTATGGCTACACCTTC
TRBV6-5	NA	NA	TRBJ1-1	CASSYEGNTEAFF	TGTGCCAGCAGTTACGAGGGGAACACTGAAGCTTTCTTT
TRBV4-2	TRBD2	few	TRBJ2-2	CASSQDSSGSTGELFF	TGTGCCAGCAGCCAAGATTCTAGCGGGAGTACCGGGGAGCTGTTTTTT
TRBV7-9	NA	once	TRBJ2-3	CASSFTAPHTQYF	TGTGCCAGCAGCTTTACTGCCCCTCATACGCAGTATTTT
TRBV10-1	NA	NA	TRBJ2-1	CASSRGAGDNEQFF	TGCGCCAGCAGCAGGGGGGCAGGGGACAATGAGCAGTTCTTC
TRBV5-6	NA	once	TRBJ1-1	CASSRGHTEAFF	TGTGCCAGCAGCAGGGGTCACACTGAAGCTTTCTTT
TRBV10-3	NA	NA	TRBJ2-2	CAILYTGELFF	TGTGCCATCCTCTACACCGGGGAGCTGTTTTTT
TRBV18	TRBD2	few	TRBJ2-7	CASSPPGLGYEQYF	TGTGCCAGCTCACCACCGGGACTAGGGTACGAGCAGTACTTC
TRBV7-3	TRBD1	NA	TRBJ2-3	CASSLTFRTGGADTQYF	TGTGCCAGCAGCTTAACGTTCAGGACAGGGGGGGCAGATACGCAGTATTTT
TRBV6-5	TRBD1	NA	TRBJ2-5	CASNRRDSYKETQYF	TGCGCCAGCAATCGCCGGGACAGCTACAAAGAGACCCAGTACTTC
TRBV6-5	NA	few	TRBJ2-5	CASSYRETQYF	TGTGCCAGCAGTTATCGGGAGACCCAGTACTTC
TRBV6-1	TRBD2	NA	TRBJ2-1	CASSAPGGREQFF	TGTGCCAGCAGTGCTCCGGGAGGTCGGGAGCAGTTCTTC
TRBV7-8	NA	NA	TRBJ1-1	CASSLGGGNTEAFF	TGTGCCAGCAGCTTAGGGGGGGGGAACACTGAAGCTTTCTTT
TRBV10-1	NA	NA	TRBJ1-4	CASSESRGTRVEKLFF	TGCGCCAGCAGTGAAAGCCGAGGAACACGAGTTGAAAAACTGTTTTTT
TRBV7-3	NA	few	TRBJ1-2	CASGAYRGANYGYTF	TGTGCCAGCGGAGCTTACCGGGGAGCTAACTATGGCTACACCTTC
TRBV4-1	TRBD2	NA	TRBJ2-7	CASSHPARGRNEQYF	TGCGCCAGCAGCCACCCCGCCCGCGGGAGGAACGAGCAGTACTTC
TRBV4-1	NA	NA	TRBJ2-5	CASSQDSQGRGETQYF	TGCGCCAGCAGCCAAGATTCCCAGGGAAGGGGGGAGACCCAGTACTTC
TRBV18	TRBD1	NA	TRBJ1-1	CASSPDRGVAEAFF	TGTGCCAGCTCACCTGACAGGGGGGTCGCTGAAGCTTTCTTT
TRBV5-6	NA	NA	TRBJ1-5	CASSLGPQEGQPQHF	TGTGCCAGCAGCTTGGGACCCCAAGAGGGTCAGCCCCAGCATTTT
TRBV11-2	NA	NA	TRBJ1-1	CASSLAAGREGFF	TGTGCCAGCAGCTTAGCAGCAGGCAGGGAGGGTTTCTTT
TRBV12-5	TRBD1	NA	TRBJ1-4	CASGLEPTGTGVEKLFF	TGTGCTAGTGGTTTGGAACCCACCGGGACAGGGGTAGAAAAACTGTTTTTT
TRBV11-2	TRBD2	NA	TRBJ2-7	CASSPGRWGSSSYEQYF	TGTGCCAGCAGCCCCGGGAGGTGGGGGTCGAGCTCCTACGAGCAGTACTTC
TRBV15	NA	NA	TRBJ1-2	CATSRSREDGYTF	TGTGCCACCAGCAGATCTCGGGAGGATGGCTACACCTTC
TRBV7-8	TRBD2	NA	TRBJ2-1	CASSAHPSGDYNEQFF	TGTGCCAGCAGCGCCCACCCTAGCGGAGACTACAATGAGCAGTTCTTC
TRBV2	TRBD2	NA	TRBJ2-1	CASSRTLSGRSSRNEQFF	TGTGCCAGCAGTCGAACCCTTAGCGGGAGGTCAAGTCGGAATGAGCAGTTCTTC
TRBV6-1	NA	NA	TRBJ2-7	CASSAWGAPEASYEQYF	TGTGCCAGCAGTGCTTGGGGTGCGCCGGAGGCATCCTACGAGCAGTACTTC
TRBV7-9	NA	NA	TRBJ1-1	CASSSTSAAFF	TGTGCCAGCAGCTCGACATCGGCAGCTTTCTTT
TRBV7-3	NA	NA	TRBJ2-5	CASSSGGKETQYF	TGTGCCAGCAGCTCCGGGGGTAAAGAGACCCAGTACTTC
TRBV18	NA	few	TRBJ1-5	CASSPPGGGRQPQHF	TGTGCCAGCTCACCCCCTGGGGGGGGGCGGCAGCCCCAGCATTTT
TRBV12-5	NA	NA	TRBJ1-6	CASGPTGSYNSPLHF	TGTGCTAGTGGACCTACAGGCTCCTATAATTCACCCCTCCACTTT
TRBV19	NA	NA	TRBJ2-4	CASSIGEQASSLAKNIQYF	TGTGCCAGTAGTATAGGGGAACAGGCGTCATCGTTAGCCAAAAACATTCAGTACTTC
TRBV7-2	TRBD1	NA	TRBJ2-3	CASSSPGQGVLSSTDTQYF	TGTGCCAGCAGCTCTCCGGGACAGGGGGTTCTCTCCAGCACAGATACGCAGTATTTT
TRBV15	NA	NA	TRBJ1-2	CATSSAGQSSYGYTF	TGTGCCACCAGCAGTGCCGGACAGTCATCCTATGGCTACACCTTC
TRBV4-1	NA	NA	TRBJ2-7	CASSQEGARYEQYF	TGCGCCAGCAGCCAAGAGGGAGCCAGGTACGAGCAGTACTTC
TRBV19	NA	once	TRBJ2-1	CASSMGSEQFF	TGTGCCAGTAGTATGGGGAGTGAGCAGTTCTTC